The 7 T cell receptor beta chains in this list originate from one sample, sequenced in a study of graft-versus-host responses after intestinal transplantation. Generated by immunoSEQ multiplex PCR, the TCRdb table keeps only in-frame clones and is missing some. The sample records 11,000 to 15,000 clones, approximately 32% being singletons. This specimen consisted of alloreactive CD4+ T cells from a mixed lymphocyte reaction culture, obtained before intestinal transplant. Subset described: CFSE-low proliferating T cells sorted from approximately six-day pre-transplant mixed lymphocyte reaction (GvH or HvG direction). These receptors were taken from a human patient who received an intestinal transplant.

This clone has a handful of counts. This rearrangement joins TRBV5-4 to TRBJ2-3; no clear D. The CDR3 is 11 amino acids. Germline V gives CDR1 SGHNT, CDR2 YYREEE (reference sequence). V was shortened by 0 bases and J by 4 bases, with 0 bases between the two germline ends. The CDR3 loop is CASSLADTQYF. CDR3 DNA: TGTGCCAGCAGCTTGGCAGATACGCAGTATTTT.

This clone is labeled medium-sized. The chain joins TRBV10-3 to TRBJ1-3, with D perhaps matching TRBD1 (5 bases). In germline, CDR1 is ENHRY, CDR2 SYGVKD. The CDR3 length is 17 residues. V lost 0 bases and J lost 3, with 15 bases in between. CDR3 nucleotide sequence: TGTGCCATCAGTGAGTCGAAATCTGGGACGTATGGAAACACCATATATTTT. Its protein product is CAISESKSGTYGNTIYF.

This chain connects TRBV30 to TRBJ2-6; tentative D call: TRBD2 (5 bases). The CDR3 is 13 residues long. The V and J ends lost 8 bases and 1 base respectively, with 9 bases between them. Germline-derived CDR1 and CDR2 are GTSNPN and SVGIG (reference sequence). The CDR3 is CAGELSGANVLTF. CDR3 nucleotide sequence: TGTGCCGGGGAGCTGTCTGGGGCCAACGTCCTGACTTTC.

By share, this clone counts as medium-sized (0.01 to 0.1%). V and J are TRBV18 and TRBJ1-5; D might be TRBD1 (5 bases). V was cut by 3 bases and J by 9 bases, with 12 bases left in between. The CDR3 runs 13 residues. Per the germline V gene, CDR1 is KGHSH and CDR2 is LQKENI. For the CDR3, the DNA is TGTGCCAGCTCACCGGGGCCCATGGGGCCCCAGCATTTT. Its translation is CASSPGPMGPQHF.

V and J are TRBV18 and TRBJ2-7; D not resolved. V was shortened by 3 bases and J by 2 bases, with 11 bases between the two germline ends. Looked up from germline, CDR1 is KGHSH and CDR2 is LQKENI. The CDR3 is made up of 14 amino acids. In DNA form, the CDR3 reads TGTGCCAGCTCACCTGATAGCCGAGCCTACGAGCAGTACTTC. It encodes CASSPDSRAYEQYF.

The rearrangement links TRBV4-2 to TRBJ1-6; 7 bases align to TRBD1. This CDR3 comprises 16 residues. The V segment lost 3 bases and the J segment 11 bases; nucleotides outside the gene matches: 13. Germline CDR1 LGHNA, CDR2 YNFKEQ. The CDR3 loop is CASSQAPPGQRTPLHF. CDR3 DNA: TGTGCCAGCAGCCAGGCCCCACCGGGACAGCGGACACCCCTCCACTTT.

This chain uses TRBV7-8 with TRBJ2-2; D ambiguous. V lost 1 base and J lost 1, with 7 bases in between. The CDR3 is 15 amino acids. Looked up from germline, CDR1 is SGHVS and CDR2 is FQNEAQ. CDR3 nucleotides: TGTGCCAGCAGCTTAGTCTTCAAGAACACCGGGGAGCTGTTTTTT. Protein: CASSLVFKNTGELFF.